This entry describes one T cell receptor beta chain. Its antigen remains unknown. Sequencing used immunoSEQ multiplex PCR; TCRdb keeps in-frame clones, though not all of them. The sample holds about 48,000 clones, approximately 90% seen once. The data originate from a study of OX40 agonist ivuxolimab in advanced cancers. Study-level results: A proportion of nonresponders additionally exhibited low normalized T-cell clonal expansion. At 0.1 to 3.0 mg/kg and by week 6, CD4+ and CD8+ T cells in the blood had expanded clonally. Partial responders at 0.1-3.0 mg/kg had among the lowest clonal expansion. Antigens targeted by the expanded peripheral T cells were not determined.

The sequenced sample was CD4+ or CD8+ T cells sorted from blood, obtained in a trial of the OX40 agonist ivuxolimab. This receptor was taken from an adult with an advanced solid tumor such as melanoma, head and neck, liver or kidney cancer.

CDR3 nucleotides: TGTGCCAGCAGCTGGGACATGAACACTGAAGCTTTCTTT. This sequence encodes CASSWDMNTEAFF. V gene TRBV7-9 combines with J gene TRBJ1-1, with D perhaps TRBD1 (6 bases). This CDR3 has 13 residues. Looked up from germline, CDR1 is SEHNR and CDR2 is FQNEAQ (reference sequence). Trimming cost V 4 bases and J 0 bases, with 6 bases left between them.